Detailed here is one T cell receptor (beta chain). Antigen: not known. Germline V CDR1 and CDR2: SGHRS, YFSETQ. This CDR3 has 13 amino acids. The V segment lost 0 bases and the J segment 10 bases; nucleotides outside the gene matches: 3. These data are taken from a study of long-term antiretroviral therapy in people with HIV. The study, taken as a whole, reports: Viral resistance, ART adherence and therapy changes all lacked available data. Dominant in the repertoire at all time points were clones expanded before ART.

Version v3.0 of the immunoSEQ assay ran at survey level. For every sample, sequencing targeted roughly 40,000-55,000 T-cell genomes. Sequencing was performed with immunoSEQ multiplex PCR; in TCRdb, only in-frame clones are kept and a portion is missing. The sample includes some 28,000 clones, around nine tenths seen only once; the top ten take 4% to 5.5%. This sample comprised unsorted PBMCs, obtained about 5.2 years after starting antiretroviral therapy. The chain combines TRBV5-1 with TRBJ2-5, with TRBD1 identical over 10 bases. This clonotype originated in a woman aged 35 to 49 with HIV. The chain's CDR3 is CASSLGTGGLQYF. The CDR3 coding sequence is TGCGCCAGCAGCTTGGGGACAGGGGGTCTCCAGTACTTC. The entire variable domain, with the rest obtained from reference TRBV5-1 and TRBJ2-5, is as follows: KAGVTQTPRYLIKTRGQQVTLSCSPISGHRSVSWYQQTPGQGLQFLFEYFSETQRNKGNFPGRFSGRQFSNSRSEMNVSTLELGDSALYLCASSLGTGGLQYFGPGTRLLVL.